This TCR beta chain is drawn from a study of T cell repertoires in cytomegalovirus infection. Overall study results and limits: Identification of carriers of CMV plus the relevant HLA was performed using cumulative public TCR beta family frequency. It was HLA-C-restricted CMV-specific TCR beta clonotypes that dominated the response ex vivo.

TCRdb passed the reads through MiXCR, listing each CDR3 protein once. This table holds hundreds of thousands of distinct CDR3 sequences, 33% found once. This clonotype was observed a handful of times. Its antigen is unknown. The sequenced sample was cultured PBMCs, obtained from culture after CMV antigen stimulation. This receptor was identified in a human donor in good health (CMV status not recorded). Some clones in this sample may be carry-over from other donors' samples.

The CDR3 nucleotides are TGTGCCAGCAAGCTGGGGGAGACCCAGTACTTC. Residues: CASKLGETQYF. The chain is built from TRBV12-3 or TRBV12-4 and TRBJ2-5; D is unresolved. V was cut by 7 bases and J by 5 bases, with 8 bases left in between. CDR3 length: 11 amino acids.